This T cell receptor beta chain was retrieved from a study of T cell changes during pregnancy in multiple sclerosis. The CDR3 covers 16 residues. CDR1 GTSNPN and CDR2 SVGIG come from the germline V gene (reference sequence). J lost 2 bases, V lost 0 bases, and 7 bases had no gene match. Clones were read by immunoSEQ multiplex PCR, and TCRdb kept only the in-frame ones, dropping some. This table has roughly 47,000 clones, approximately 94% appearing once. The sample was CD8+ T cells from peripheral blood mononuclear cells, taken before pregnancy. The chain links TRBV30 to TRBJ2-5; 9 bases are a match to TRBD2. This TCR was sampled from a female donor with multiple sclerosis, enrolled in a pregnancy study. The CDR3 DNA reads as TGTGCCTGGAGTGTAGGGAGGCTAGCGGGACAAGAGACCCAGTACTTC. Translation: CAWSVGRLAGQETQYF.